What follows are 5 T cell receptor beta chains derived from one specimen sequenced in a study of blood T cell repertoires in COVID-19. Libraries were prepared by immunoSEQ multiplex PCR; TCRdb keeps only in-frame clonotypes and omits some of them. In the table there are 75,000 to 100,000 clones, under 85% of which are singletons. Sequencing was done on a sample of peripheral blood. These receptors originate from a man aged 70 or older with acute or convalescent COVID-19.

The gene calls are TRBV9 and TRBJ1-1, with 7 bases lining up with TRBD1. Germline CDR1 and CDR2: SGDLS and YYNGEE. The junction had 7 bases not matched to a gene; V was cut back by 4 bases and J by 4 bases. The CDR3 is 14 residues long. The CDR3 sequence is CASSPQQGPTEAFF. The CDR3 coding sequence is TGTGCCAGCAGCCCACAACAGGGGCCCACTGAAGCTTTCTTT.

The rearrangement uses TRBV7-9 and TRBJ1-2; 9 nucleotides agree with TRBD1. The CDR3 consists of 16 residues. The V and J ends lost 5 bases and 1 base, in that order; junction bases with no gene match: 8. Germline assignment: CDR1 SEHNR and CDR2 FQNEAQ (reference sequence). The CDR3 sequence: CASSPGWDRVNYGYTF. The CDR3 region has the DNA TGTGCCAGCAGCCCTGGGTGGGACAGGGTTAACTATGGCTACACCTTC. The whole variable domain, filled in from reference TRBV7-9 and TRBJ1-2, reads DTGVSQNPRHKITKRGQNVTFRCDPISEHNRLYWYRQTLGQGPEFLTYFQNEAQLEKSRLLSDRFSAERPKGSFSTLEIQRTEQGDSAMYLCASSPGWDRVNYGYTFGSGTRLTVV.

This clone was detected once. This chain joins TRBV12-5 and TRBJ2-2, with 11 positions matching TRBD2. With 2 bases clipped from V and 4 bases from J, the junction kept 12 bases outside the gene matches. The CDR3 extends over 19 amino acids. Germline lookup yields CDR1 LGHNT and CDR2 FRNRAP. CDR3 sequence: CASGLTPGGLAVSTGELFF. The CDR3 DNA follows: TGTGCTAGTGGTTTGACCCCGGGGGGACTAGCGGTTTCCACCGGGGAGCTGTTTTTT.

The rearrangement joins TRBV7-9 to TRBJ1-2; tentatively, D is TRBD1 (5 bases). The CDR3 totals 17 residues. Trimming stripped 5 bases from V and 1 base from J, with 20 bases between. Germline-derived CDR1 and CDR2 are SEHNR and FQNEAQ (reference sequence). In nucleotides, the CDR3 is TGTGCCAGCAGCCCTCGGGAGGGAAAGGGGCTTAACTATGGCTACACCTTC. This gives the protein CASSPREGKGLNYGYTF.

The chain links TRBV27 to TRBJ1-1; 7 bases fit TRBD1. With V trimmed by 1 base and J by 0 bases, 2 bases remained unmatched. This CDR3 is built from 15 residues. Germline V gene lookup returns CDR1 MNHEY and CDR2 SMNVEV (reference sequence). The CDR3 sequence is CASSLYDRVNTEAFF. The CDR3 DNA sequence: TGTGCCAGCAGTTTATATGACAGGGTGAACACTGAAGCTTTCTTT.